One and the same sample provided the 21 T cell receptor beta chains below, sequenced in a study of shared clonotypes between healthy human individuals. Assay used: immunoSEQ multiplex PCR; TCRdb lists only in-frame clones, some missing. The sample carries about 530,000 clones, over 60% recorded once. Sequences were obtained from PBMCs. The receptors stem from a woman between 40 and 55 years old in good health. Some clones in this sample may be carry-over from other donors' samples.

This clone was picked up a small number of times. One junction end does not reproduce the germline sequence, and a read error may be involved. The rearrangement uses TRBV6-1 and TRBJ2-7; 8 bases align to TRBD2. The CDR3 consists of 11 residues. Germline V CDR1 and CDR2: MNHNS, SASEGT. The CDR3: CASSEGGGLGF. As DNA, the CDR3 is TGTGCCAGCAGTGAGGGGGGGGGACTAGGCTTC.

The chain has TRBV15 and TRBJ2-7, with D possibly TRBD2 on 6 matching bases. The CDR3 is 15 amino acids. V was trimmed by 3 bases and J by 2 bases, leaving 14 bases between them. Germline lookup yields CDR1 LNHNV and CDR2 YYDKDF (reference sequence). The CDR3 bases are TGTGCCACCAGCAGGGAGGGCAGGGAGACCTACGAGCAGTACTTC. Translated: CATSREGRETYEQYF.

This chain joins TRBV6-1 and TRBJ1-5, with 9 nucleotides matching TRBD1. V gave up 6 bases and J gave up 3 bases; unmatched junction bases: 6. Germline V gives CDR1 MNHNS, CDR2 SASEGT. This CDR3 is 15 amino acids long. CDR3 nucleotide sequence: TGTGCCAGCAGACACACAGGGGGCCTCAATCAGCCCCAGCATTTT. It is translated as CASRHTGGLNQPQHF.

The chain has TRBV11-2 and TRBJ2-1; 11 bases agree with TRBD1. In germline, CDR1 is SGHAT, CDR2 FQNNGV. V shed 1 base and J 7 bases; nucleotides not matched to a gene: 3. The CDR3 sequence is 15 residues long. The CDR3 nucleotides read TGTGCCAGCAGCTTAGTAGGGACAGGGGGGAATGAGCAGTTCTTC. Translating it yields CASSLVGTGGNEQFF.

Written as DNA, the CDR3 is TGTGCCAGCAGCTTATTTGGCAGGACCCTAGCGGGAGGCCCCTACGAGCAGTACTTC. Its translation is CASSLFGRTLAGGPYEQYF. The rearrangement joins TRBV7-9 to TRBJ2-7; TRBD2 aligns across 11 bases. V was pared by 2 bases and J by 2 bases, with 14 bases of the junction left unmatched. This CDR3 is 19 amino acids long. Germline V gene sequence: CDR1 SEHNR, CDR2 FQNEAQ (reference sequence). The complete variable domain, with remaining parts taken from reference TRBV7-9 and TRBJ2-7, reads DTGVSQNPRHKITKRGQNVTFRCDPISEHNRLYWYRQTLGQGPEFLTYFQNEAQLEKSRLLSDRFSAERPKGSFSTLEIQRTEQGDSAMYLCASSLFGRTLAGGPYEQYFGPGTRLTVT.

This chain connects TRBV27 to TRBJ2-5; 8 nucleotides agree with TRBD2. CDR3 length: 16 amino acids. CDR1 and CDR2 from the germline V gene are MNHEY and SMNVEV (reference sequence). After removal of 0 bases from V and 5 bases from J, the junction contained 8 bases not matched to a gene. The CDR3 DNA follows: TGTGCCAGCAGTTTATCGTACGGGAGGGCCGGCGAGACCCAGTACTTC. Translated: CASSLSYGRAGETQYF.

The CDR3 nucleotides are TGTGCCAGCAGCCCGGGACAGGGGGGGCAGTTCTTC. This translates into CASSPGQGGQFF. The rearrangement uses TRBV11-3 and TRBJ2-1, with 11 bases aligning to TRBD1. This CDR3 spans 12 amino acids. CDR1 is SGHNT and CDR2 is YENEEA in the germline V gene. After removal of 5 bases from V and 12 bases from J, the junction contained 3 bases not matched to a gene.

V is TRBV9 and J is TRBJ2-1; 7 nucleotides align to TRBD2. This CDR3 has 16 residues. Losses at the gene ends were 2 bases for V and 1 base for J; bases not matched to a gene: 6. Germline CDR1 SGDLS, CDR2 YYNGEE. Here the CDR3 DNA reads TGTGCCAGCAGCGTGCAGGCCGGGAGGTCCTACAATGAGCAGTTCTTC. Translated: CASSVQAGRSYNEQFF.

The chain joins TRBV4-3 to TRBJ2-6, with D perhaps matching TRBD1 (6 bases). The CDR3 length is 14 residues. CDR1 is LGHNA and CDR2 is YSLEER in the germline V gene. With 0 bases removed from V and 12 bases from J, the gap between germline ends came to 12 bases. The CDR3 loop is CASSQDGQTGVLTF. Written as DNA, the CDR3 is TGCGCCAGCAGCCAAGATGGACAGACCGGCGTCCTGACTTTC.

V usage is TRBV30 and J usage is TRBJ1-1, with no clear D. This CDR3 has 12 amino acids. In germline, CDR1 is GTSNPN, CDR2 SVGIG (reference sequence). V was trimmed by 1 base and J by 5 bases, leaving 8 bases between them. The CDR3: CAWSDLGTEAFF. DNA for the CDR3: TGTGCCTGGAGTGACCTCGGGACTGAAGCTTTCTTT. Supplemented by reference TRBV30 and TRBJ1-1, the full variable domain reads SQTIHQWPATLVQPVGSPLSLECTVEGTSNPNLYWYRQAAGRGLQLLFYSVGIGQISSEVPQNLSASRPQDRQFILSSKKLLLSDSGFYLCAWSDLGTEAFFGQGTRLTVV.

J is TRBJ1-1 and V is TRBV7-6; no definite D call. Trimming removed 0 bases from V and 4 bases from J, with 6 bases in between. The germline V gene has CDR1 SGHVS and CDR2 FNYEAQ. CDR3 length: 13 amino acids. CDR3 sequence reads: CASSLAETTEAFF. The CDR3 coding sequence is TGTGCCAGCAGCTTAGCGGAGACCACTGAAGCTTTCTTT.

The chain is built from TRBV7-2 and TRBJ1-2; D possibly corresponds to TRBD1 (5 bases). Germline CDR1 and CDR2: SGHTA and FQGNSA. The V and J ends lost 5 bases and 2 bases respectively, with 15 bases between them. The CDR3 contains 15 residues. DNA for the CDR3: TGTGCCAGCAGCACCGGGACCCAGGTCAACTATGGCTACACCTTC. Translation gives CASSTGTQVNYGYTF.

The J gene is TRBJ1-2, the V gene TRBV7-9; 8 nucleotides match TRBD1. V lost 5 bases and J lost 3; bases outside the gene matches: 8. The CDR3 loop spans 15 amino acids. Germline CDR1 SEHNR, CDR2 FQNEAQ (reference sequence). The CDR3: CASSPTGGGDYGYTF. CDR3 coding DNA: TGTGCCAGCAGCCCAACAGGGGGAGGGGACTATGGCTACACCTTC.

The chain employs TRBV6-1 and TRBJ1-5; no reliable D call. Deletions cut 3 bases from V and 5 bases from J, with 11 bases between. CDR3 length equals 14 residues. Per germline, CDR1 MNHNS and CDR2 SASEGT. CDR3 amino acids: CASSDMAFDQPQHF. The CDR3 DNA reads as TGTGCCAGCAGTGACATGGCGTTCGATCAGCCCCAGCATTTT.

The CDR3 DNA reads TGTGCCAGCAGTTTGGTACAGGGAGAAGGTTTCACTGAAGCTTTCTTT. Translation: CASSLVQGEGFTEAFF. The V call is TRBV28, the J call TRBJ1-1, with a tentative D call TRBD1 (6 bases). The CDR3 is 16 amino acids. V lost 3 bases, J lost 4 bases, and 18 bases lay in between. Germline CDR1 is MDHEN and CDR2 is SYDVKM. The complete variable domain, with remaining parts taken from reference TRBV28 and TRBJ1-1, reads DVKVTQSSRYLVKRTGEKVFLECVQDMDHENMFWYRQDPGLGLRLIYFSYDVKMKEKGDIPEGYSVSREKKERFSLILESASTNQTSMYLCASSLVQGEGFTEAFFGQGTRLTVV.

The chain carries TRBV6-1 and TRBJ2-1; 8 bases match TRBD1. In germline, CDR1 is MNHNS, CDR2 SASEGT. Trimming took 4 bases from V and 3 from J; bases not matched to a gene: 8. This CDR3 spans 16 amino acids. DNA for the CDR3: TGTGCCAGCAGTGTCACGACAGGGGCCGGCTACAATGAGCAGTTCTTC. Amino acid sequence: CASSVTTGAGYNEQFF.

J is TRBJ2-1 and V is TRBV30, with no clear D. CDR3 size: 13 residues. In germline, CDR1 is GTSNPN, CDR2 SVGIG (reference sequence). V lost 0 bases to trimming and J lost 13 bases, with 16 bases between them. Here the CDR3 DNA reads TGTGCCTGGAGTGTACACCCCTCGGTCCCTCAGTTCTTC. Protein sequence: CAWSVHPSVPQFF.

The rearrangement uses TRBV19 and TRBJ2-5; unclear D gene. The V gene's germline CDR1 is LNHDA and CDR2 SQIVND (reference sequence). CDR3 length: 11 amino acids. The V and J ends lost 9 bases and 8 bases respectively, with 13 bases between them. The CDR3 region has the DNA TGTGCCAGCGGGCCCCTGGGAACCCAGTACTTC. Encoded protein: CASGPLGTQYF.

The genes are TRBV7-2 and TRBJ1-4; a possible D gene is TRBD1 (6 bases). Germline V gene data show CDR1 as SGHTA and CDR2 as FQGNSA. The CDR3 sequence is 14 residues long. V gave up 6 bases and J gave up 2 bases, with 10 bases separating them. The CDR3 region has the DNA TGTGCCAGCAGGCGAGGGGGGACTAATGAAAAACTGTTTTTT. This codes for CASRRGGTNEKLFF.

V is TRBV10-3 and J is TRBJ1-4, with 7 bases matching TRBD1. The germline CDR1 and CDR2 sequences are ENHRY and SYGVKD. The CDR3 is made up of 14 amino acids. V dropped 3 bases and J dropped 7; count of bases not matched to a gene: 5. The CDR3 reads CAISDSGGREKLFF. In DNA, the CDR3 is TGTGCCATCAGTGATTCAGGGGGGCGTGAAAAACTGTTTTTT.

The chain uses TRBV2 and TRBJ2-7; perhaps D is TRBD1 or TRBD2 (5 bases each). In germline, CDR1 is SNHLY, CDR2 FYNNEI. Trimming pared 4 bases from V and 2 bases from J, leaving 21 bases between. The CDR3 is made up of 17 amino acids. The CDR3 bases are TGTGCCAGCAGTGCAACTATCCGGGACCTACAAACCTACGAGCAGTACTTC. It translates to CASSATIRDLQTYEQYF.